Many counts were recorded for the clone carrying this TCR beta chain. Antigen unknown. Amplifying from RNA transcripts, the study obtained TCR beta CDR3 regions. The authors performed first-round RT-PCR with HTBI primers and then a second-round multiplex PCR. Using its own MiXCR run on the multiplex PCR reads, TCRdb lists one record per CDR3 protein. The repertoire has about 480,000 distinct CDR3 sequences, approximately 15% of them found once; the top ten carry approximately 9.8%. Trimming cost V 5 bases and J 0 bases, with 8 bases left between them. Germline V gene data show CDR1 as SGHRS and CDR2 as YFSETQ. The CDR3 loop spans 13 amino acids. The data belong to a study of Graves' ophthalmopathy and Graves' hyperthyroidism. Findings and limits, study-wide: Discrimination between ophthalmopathy and stable hyperthyroidism by a 13-signature model showed 85% to 90% sensitivity and more than 65% specificity.

A diagnosis was made from clinical symptoms together with serum thyroxine, TRAb, thyroid ultrasound and orbital computed tomography. PBMCs stemmed from 10 ml of fresh peripheral blood. The chain joins TRBV5-1 to TRBJ1-1; a possible D gene is TRBD1 (5 bases). The material sequenced was blood. The receptor was derived from a young woman with Graves' ophthalmopathy. CDR3 coding DNA: TGCGCCAGCAGGGGGACTGTGAACACTGAAGCTTTCTTT. This codes for CASRGTVNTEAFF.